This T cell receptor beta chain was documented in a study of vaccination effects on CD4 cells after COVID-19. Peptide-pool stimulation followed by sequencing identified expanded antigen-specific CD4+ clonotypes in the ViraFEST assay. Researchers isolated CD4+ T cells once 9 to 11 days of culture had elapsed. Either the mRNA-1273 or the BNT162b2 vaccine was given to participants as two doses. As to this clone: What it binds is not known.

The V end lost 6 bases, the J end lost 3 bases, and 12 bases lay between the germline ends. CDR3 length equals 13 residues. Germline-derived CDR1 and CDR2 are SGHRS and YFSETQ. Only in-frame clones appear in the TCRdb table, and some are missing; sequencing was by immunoSEQ multiplex PCR. The table records 30,000 to 40,000 clones, approximately 75% of them present only once. The sequences come from CD4+ T cells from PBMCs cultured with HCoV-229E spike peptides, collected after COVID-19 vaccination. The sequence came from a human donor who received a COVID-19 vaccine. This chain connects TRBV5-1 to TRBJ2-5; weak D call: TRBD2 (6 bases). The CDR3 protein is CASIGRDEETQYF. DNA of the CDR3: TGCGCCAGCATTGGGCGGGACGAAGAGACCCAGTACTTC.